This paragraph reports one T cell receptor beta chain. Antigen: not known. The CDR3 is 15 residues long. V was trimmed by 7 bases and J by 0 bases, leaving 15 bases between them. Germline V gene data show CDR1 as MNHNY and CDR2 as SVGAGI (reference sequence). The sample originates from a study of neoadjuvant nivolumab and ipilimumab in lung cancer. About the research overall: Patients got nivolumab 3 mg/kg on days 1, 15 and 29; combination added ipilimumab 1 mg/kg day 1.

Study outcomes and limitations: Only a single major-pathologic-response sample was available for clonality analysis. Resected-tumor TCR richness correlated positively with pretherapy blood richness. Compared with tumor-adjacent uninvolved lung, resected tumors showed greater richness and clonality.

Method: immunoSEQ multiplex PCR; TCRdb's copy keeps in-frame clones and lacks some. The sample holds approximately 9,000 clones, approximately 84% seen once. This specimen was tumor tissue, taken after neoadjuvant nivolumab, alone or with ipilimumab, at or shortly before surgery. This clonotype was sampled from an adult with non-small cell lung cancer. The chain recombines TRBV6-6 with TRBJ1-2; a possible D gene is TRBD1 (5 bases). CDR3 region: CASIQATAANYGYTF. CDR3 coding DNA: TGTGCCAGCATTCAGGCGACAGCCGCTAACTATGGCTACACCTTC.